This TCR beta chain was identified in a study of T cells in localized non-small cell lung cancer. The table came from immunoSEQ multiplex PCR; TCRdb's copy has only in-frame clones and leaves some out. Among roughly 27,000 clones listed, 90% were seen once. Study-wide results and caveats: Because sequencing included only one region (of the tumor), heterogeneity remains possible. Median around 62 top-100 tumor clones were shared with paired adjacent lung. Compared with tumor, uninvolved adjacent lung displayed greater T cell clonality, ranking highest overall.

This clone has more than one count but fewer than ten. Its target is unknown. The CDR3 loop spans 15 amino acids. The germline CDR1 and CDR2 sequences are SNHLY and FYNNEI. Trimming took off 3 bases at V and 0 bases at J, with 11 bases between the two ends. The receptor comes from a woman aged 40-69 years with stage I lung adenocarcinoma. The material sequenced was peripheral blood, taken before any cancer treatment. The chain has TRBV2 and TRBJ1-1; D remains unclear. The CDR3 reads CASSEGWVMNTEAFF. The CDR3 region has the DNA TGTGCCAGCAGTGAGGGGTGGGTCATGAACACTGAAGCTTTCTTT.